Listed here are 13 T cell receptor beta chains from one sample, sequenced in a study of cytomegalovirus exposure and HLA in healthy donors. The PCR made use of 60 Vbeta and 13 Jbeta primers. Some clones are missing from TCRdb's copy, which holds only in-frame ones; the method was immunoSEQ multiplex PCR. The sample has 95,000 to 150,000 clones, around 80% seen once. Sequences were obtained from PBMCs. The receptor set was obtained from a man aged 50 or older in good health and CMV-seronegative.

The chain uses TRBV5-8 and TRBJ2-1; the D is unclear. Germline V lookup: CDR1 SGHTS, CDR2 YDEGEE. Trimming shortened V by 0 bases and J by 7 bases, and 11 bases separated the two germline ends. The CDR3 runs 14 residues. The CDR3 loop reads CASSLGRRINEQFF. CDR3 nucleotides: TGTGCCAGCAGCTTGGGCAGGCGTATTAATGAGCAGTTCTTC. The full variable domain, completed using reference TRBV5-8 and TRBJ2-1, is EAGVTQSPTHLIKTRGQQATLRCSPISGHTSVYWYQQALGLGLQFLLWYDEGEERNRGNFPPRFSGRQFPNYSSELNVNALELEDSALYLCASSLGRRINEQFFGPGTRLTVL.

The V and J genes are TRBV19 and TRBJ1-2, with 7 bases matching TRBD1. J was trimmed by 6 bases and V by 9 bases; bases with no gene match: 7. CDR3 length: 12 amino acids. Per germline, CDR1 LNHDA and CDR2 SQIVND (reference sequence). CDR3 amino acids: CASRQGINGYTF. The DNA for the CDR3 is TGTGCCAGCCGACAGGGTATCAATGGCTACACCTTC.

The DNA of the CDR3 is TGTGCCAGCAGTGACTCCCCGTGGGCAGGGGTTACTGAAGCTTTCTTT. Amino acids: CASSDSPWAGVTEAFF. The rearrangement joins TRBV6-4 to TRBJ1-1; D is perhaps TRBD1 (6 bases). In germline, CDR1 is MRHNA, CDR2 SNTAGT. The V and J ends lost 0 bases and 5 bases respectively, with 16 bases between them. This CDR3 is 16 amino acids long.

This chain uses TRBV19 with TRBJ2-2; the D gene is possibly TRBD2 (6 bases). V was pared by 11 bases and J by 6 bases, with 19 bases between. CDR3 length: 14 residues. CDR1 and CDR2 (germline): LNHDA, SQIVND (reference sequence). CDR3 amino acids: CAASGLPGAGELFF. The CDR3 region has the DNA TGTGCCGCCTCGGGACTTCCGGGGGCCGGGGAGCTGTTTTTT.

The gene calls are TRBV10-3 and TRBJ2-3, with 7 bases that match TRBD1. This CDR3 is 13 amino acids long. Germline CDR1 reads ENHRY; CDR2 reads SYGVKD. V gave up 7 bases and J gave up 2 bases; unmatched junction bases: 3. The CDR3 here is CAITDRATDTQYF. The CDR3 DNA reads TGTGCCATCACCGACAGGGCCACAGATACGCAGTATTTT.

This clone occurred a few times. This chain uses TRBV19 with TRBJ2-3; the D gene is possibly TRBD2 (6 bases). Germline CDR1 reads LNHDA; CDR2 reads SQIVND (reference sequence). This CDR3 has 14 amino acids. Trimming left V 6 bases short and J 2 bases short, with 12 bases between. CDR3 DNA sequence: TGTGCCAGTAGGGAGGGAGGAGTCACAGATACGCAGTATTTT. Encoded protein: CASREGGVTDTQYF.

A few counts support this clone. This chain links TRBV5-1 with TRBJ2-3; 10 bases fit TRBD2. The CDR3 extends over 16 amino acids. The germline gives CDR1 SGHRS, CDR2 YFSETQ. With 0 bases clipped from V and 5 bases from J, the junction kept 6 bases outside the gene matches. CDR3 DNA sequence: TGCGCCAGCAGCTTGGTAACTAGCGGGACGAAAGATACGCAGTATTTT. Residues: CASSLVTSGTKDTQYF.

The rearrangement joins TRBV15 to TRBJ1-1; D not resolved. CDR3 length: 16 residues. Trimming took off 1 base at V and 0 bases at J, with 12 bases between the two ends. Germline CDR1 is LNHNV and CDR2 is YYDKDF (reference sequence). CDR3 in DNA: TGTGCCACCAGCAGAGCCCCTGGCAGGTTGAACACTGAAGCTTTCTTT. Its translation: CATSRAPGRLNTEAFF.

The J gene is TRBJ2-2, the V gene TRBV7-9, with TRBD2 as a possible D gene (6 bases). The CDR3 is 15 residues long. Deletions cut 4 bases from V and 0 bases from J, with 9 bases between. Per germline, CDR1 SEHNR and CDR2 FQNEAQ (reference sequence). CDR3 protein: CASSSGLPNTGELFF. The CDR3 region has the DNA TGTGCCAGCAGCTCGGGACTTCCGAACACCGGGGAGCTGTTTTTT.

The rearrangement links TRBV6-6 to TRBJ1-2; the match to TRBD1 covers 7 bases. Germline loops: CDR1 MNHNY, CDR2 SVGAGI (reference sequence). With V trimmed by 6 bases and J by 6 bases, 10 bases remained unmatched. The length of the CDR3 is 14 residues. The CDR3 loop is CASRQLQGLDGYTF. The CDR3 coding sequence is TGTGCCAGCAGGCAACTACAGGGGCTAGATGGCTACACCTTC.

The table lists this clone with a count of one. J is TRBJ1-6 and V is TRBV6-1; the D is unclear. The germline V and J ends were trimmed by 6 bases and 5 bases, with 8 bases remaining between them. The CDR3 covers 13 residues. The germline V gene encodes CDR1 MNHNS and CDR2 SASEGT. For the CDR3, the DNA is TGTGCCAGCAGATTATCAGATAATTCACCCCTCCACTTT. Its translation: CASRLSDNSPLHF.

The chain has TRBV7-2 and TRBJ2-5, with D uncertain. Germline V lookup: CDR1 SGHTA, CDR2 FQGNSA. The CDR3 sequence is 15 residues long. Trimming took off 4 bases at V and 1 base at J, with 13 bases between the two ends. The DNA of the CDR3 is TGTGCCAGCAGCTGGGCGCGTTTGGCCCAAGAGACCCAGTACTTC. As protein: CASSWARLAQETQYF.

The V gene is TRBV10-3, the J gene TRBJ2-1; 14 positions match TRBD2. This CDR3 comprises 17 residues. V trimming: 11 bases; J trimming: 8 bases; junction bases outside the gene matches: 17. Germline assignment: CDR1 ENHRY and CDR2 SYGVKD. The CDR3 DNA follows: TGTGCCTCCCGGGGGGGACTAGCGGGAGTTCGTGTTGATGAGCAGTTCTTC. Translating gives CASRGGLAGVRVDEQFF.